Shown below are 27 T cell receptor beta chains from a single sample sequenced in a study of T cell repertoires in cytomegalovirus infection. MiXCR, applied by TCRdb to the reads, yields one record per CDR3 protein. The sample contains fewer than 350,000 distinct CDR3 sequences, 25% to 30% of which appear only once. Their antigens remain unidentified. Sequenced here: cultured PBMCs, sampled from culture after CMV antigen stimulation. Every receptor here comes from a human donor in good health (CMV status not recorded). Some clones in this sample may be carry-over from other donors' samples.

The CDR3 is CASSQDRFGQGSNEQFF. CDR3 nucleotide sequence: TGCGCCAGCAGCCAAGATCGGTTCGGACAGGGGAGCAATGAGCAGTTCTTC. The rearrangement uses TRBV4-1 and TRBJ2-1, with TRBD1 matching over 9 bases. The V gene's germline CDR1 is MGHRA and CDR2 YSYEKL. V was pared by 0 bases and J by 6 bases, with 9 bases of the junction left unmatched. The CDR3 runs to 17 residues.

This rearrangement joins TRBV6-5 to TRBJ2-7, with 8 positions matching TRBD2. J gave up 1 base and V 5 bases, and 4 bases lay outside the gene matches. Germline assignment: CDR1 MNHEY and CDR2 SVGAGI. CDR3 length: 14 amino acids. Here the CDR3 reads CASSTGGGSYEQYF. CDR3 sequence (DNA): TGTGCCAGCAGTACGGGGGGGGGGTCCTACGAGCAGTACTTC.

The sample holds a few counts of this clonotype. The rearrangement joins TRBV4-1 to TRBJ1-6; no reliable D call. V lost 0 bases and J lost 7, with 7 bases in between. The germline gives CDR1 MGHRA, CDR2 YSYEKL. This CDR3 is built from 14 residues. The CDR3 region is CASSQDLMNSPLHF. Written as DNA, the CDR3 is TGCGCCAGCAGCCAAGATCTTATGAATTCACCCCTCCACTTT.

The chain combines TRBV4-1 with TRBJ2-1, with unresolved D. The germline CDR1 and CDR2 sequences are MGHRA and YSYEKL. Trimming shortened V by 0 bases and J by 9 bases, and 12 bases separated the two germline ends. This CDR3 comprises 14 residues. The CDR3 nucleotides are TGCGCCAGCAGCCAAGATTTCCTTCCCAGTGAGCAGTTCTTC. This translates into CASSQDFLPSEQFF.

The rearrangement uses TRBV7-9 and TRBJ1-4; D not certain. Germline lookup yields CDR1 SEHNR and CDR2 FQNEAQ (reference sequence). V was trimmed by 0 bases and J by 0 bases, leaving 14 bases between them. This CDR3 has 18 amino acids. The CDR3 is CASSLAVWADATNEKLFF. The DNA for the CDR3 is TGTGCCAGCAGCTTAGCCGTTTGGGCAGACGCAACTAATGAAAAACTGTTTTTT.

In nucleotides, the CDR3 is TGTGCCAGCAGTACCCTCAACATCGGGGTCAACACTGAAGCTTTCTTT. It specifies CASSTLNIGVNTEAFF. The V and J genes are TRBV27 and TRBJ1-1; D is unclear. With 5 bases removed from V and 2 bases from J, the gap between germline ends came to 18 bases. Germline lookup yields CDR1 MNHEY and CDR2 SMNVEV (reference sequence). The CDR3 sequence is 16 residues long.

This sequence joins TRBV27 and TRBJ1-1; 7 positions agree with TRBD1. CDR3 length equals 13 residues. Losses at the gene ends were 8 bases for V and 5 bases for J; bases not matched to a gene: 8. Germline V gene lookup returns CDR1 MNHEY and CDR2 SMNVEV (reference sequence). The CDR3 nucleotides read TGTGCCAGCTCCCTACAGGGGTGGACTGAAGCTTTCTTT. It yields the protein CASSLQGWTEAFF.

The chain employs TRBV25-1 and TRBJ2-1; a possible D gene is TRBD1 (6 bases). CDR1 is MGHDK and CDR2 is SYGVNS in the germline V gene. The CDR3 spans 14 residues. Trimming cost V 6 bases and J 2 bases, with 11 bases left between them. The CDR3 bases are TGTGCCAGCAGACAAACAGGGACCTACAATGAGCAGTTCTTC. Protein sequence: CASRQTGTYNEQFF.

The chain has TRBV7-2 and TRBJ2-7; tentatively, D is TRBD1 (5 bases). Germline-derived CDR1 and CDR2 are SGHTA and FQGNSA. The CDR3 contains 17 residues. V was shortened by 1 base and J by 4 bases, with 20 bases between the two germline ends. CDR3 sequence: CASSLDSWTQPTYEQYF. The CDR3 nucleotides read TGTGCCAGCAGCTTAGATTCGTGGACACAACCTACGTACGAGCAGTACTTC.

This clonotype has ten or more counts. V is TRBV6-5 and J is TRBJ2-3, with no clear D. V was trimmed by 0 bases and J by 2 bases, leaving 3 bases between them. CDR3 length: 13 amino acids. Germline lookup yields CDR1 MNHEY and CDR2 SVGAGI. CDR3 bases: TGTGCCAGCAGTTACTCCTCCACAGATACGCAGTATTTT. This sequence encodes CASSYSSTDTQYF.

This clonotype came up many times. The V gene is TRBV7-9, the J gene TRBJ1-1, with TRBD1 identical over 7 bases. CDR3 length: 16 residues. Trimming took 5 bases from V and 6 from J; bases not matched to a gene: 15. Germline V CDR1 and CDR2: SEHNR, FQNEAQ (reference sequence). The CDR3 DNA reads TGTGCCAGCAGCCTCGGGACAGCCCGGGCGGGGGCTGAAGCTTTCTTT. It encodes CASSLGTARAGAEAFF.

The V gene is TRBV4-1, the J gene TRBJ2-2, with 7 bases matching TRBD1. This CDR3 is built from 18 residues. Germline V gene sequence: CDR1 MGHRA, CDR2 YSYEKL. Losses at the gene ends were 3 bases for V and 0 bases for J; bases not matched to a gene: 10. CDR3 in amino acids: CASSQQLRQGTNTGELFF. The DNA of the CDR3 is TGCGCCAGCAGCCAGCAATTGAGACAGGGAACGAACACCGGGGAGCTGTTTTTT.

The chain recombines TRBV6-2 or TRBV6-3 with TRBJ2-7; 8 bases are a match to TRBD2. Germline CDR1 is MNHEY and CDR2 is SVGEGT. The CDR3 has 14 residues. V shed 11 bases and J 0 bases; nucleotides not matched to a gene: 9. CDR3: CAGRQRGNSYEQYF. The CDR3 DNA reads as TGTGCCGGCCGTCAGCGGGGGAACTCCTACGAGCAGTACTTC.

The rearrangement uses TRBV19 and TRBJ1-2; possibly TRBD1 for D (6 bases). This CDR3 has 14 amino acids. The germline CDR1 and CDR2 sequences are LNHDA and SQIVND (reference sequence). V was clipped by 6 bases and J by 6 bases, with 17 bases between them. The CDR3 DNA follows: TGTGCCAGTAGATGGGGGCAGTTGAACGATGGCTACACCTTC. Translation: CASRWGQLNDGYTF.

The J gene is TRBJ2-3, the V gene TRBV5-4; tentatively, D is TRBD1 or TRBD2 (5 bases each). This CDR3 comprises 16 residues. CDR1 SGHNT and CDR2 YYREEE come from the germline V gene (reference sequence). V dropped 4 bases and J dropped 0 bases, with 15 bases sitting between them. The CDR3 loop is CASSPGARRSTDTQYF. Here the CDR3 DNA reads TGTGCCAGCAGCCCCGGGGCTAGAAGGAGCACAGATACGCAGTATTTT.

This clonotype was picked up a small number of times. The J gene is TRBJ2-5, the V gene TRBV10-3; perhaps TRBD2 as D (6 bases). Trimming removed 0 bases at V and 5 bases at J, with 22 bases between. Germline values: CDR1 ENHRY, CDR2 SYGVKD. This CDR3 has 18 amino acids. The CDR3 region is CAISESARRGLFGETQYF. DNA of the CDR3: TGTGCCATCAGTGAGTCGGCCAGGAGGGGACTTTTCGGCGAGACCCAGTACTTC.

Here the CDR3 reads CASSFGQPVDTQYF. The CDR3, as DNA: TGTGCCAGCAGTTTTGGGCAGCCTGTCGATACGCAGTATTTT. The chain couples TRBV12-3 or TRBV12-4 to TRBJ2-3; unclear D gene. CDR3 size: 14 residues. Trimming stripped 3 bases from V and 6 bases from J, with 13 bases between.

With regard to this clonotype: The junction departs from the called germline gene at one end, perhaps through a read error. The chain uses TRBV7-9 and TRBJ2-3, with 9 bases identical to TRBD2. This CDR3 comprises 16 residues. Germline V lookup: CDR1 SEHNR, CDR2 FQNEAQ (reference sequence). The CDR3 region is CANSLVRLADTDTQYF. CDR3 nucleotides: TGTGCCAACAGCTTAGTGAGACTAGCGGACACAGATACGCAGTATTTT.

The rearrangement uses TRBV7-2 and TRBJ2-5; TRBD2 matches at 12 bases. The CDR3 is 13 amino acids. Germline lookup yields CDR1 SGHTA and CDR2 FQGNSA. The V gene end was trimmed by 5 bases and the J gene end by 7 bases; junction bases not matched to a gene: 2. The CDR3 DNA is TGTGCCAGCAGCGGGGGACTAGCGGGGACCCAGTACTTC. This sequence encodes CASSGGLAGTQYF. The whole variable domain, filled in from reference TRBV7-2 and TRBJ2-5, reads GAGVSQSPSNKVTEKGKDVELRCDPISGHTALYWYRQSLGQGLEFLIYFQGNSAPDKSGLPSDRFSAERTGGSVSTLTIQRTQQEDSAVYLCASSGGLAGTQYFGPGTRLLVL.

The V gene is TRBV19, the J gene TRBJ2-3; possibly TRBD2 for D (7 bases). The V end lost 5 bases, the J end lost 2 bases, and 14 bases lay between the germline ends. Germline CDR1 LNHDA, CDR2 SQIVND (reference sequence). The CDR3 is 15 residues long. CDR3 sequence: CASSPRGTTTDTQYF. The CDR3 nucleotides are TGTGCCAGTAGTCCGCGGGGGACAACCACAGATACGCAGTATTTT. Full variable domain (rest looked up from reference TRBV19 and TRBJ2-3): DGGITQSPKYLFRKEGQNVTLSCEQNLNHDAMYWYRQDPGQGLRLIYYSQIVNDFQKGDIAEGYSVSREKKESFPLTVTSAQKNPTAFYLCASSPRGTTTDTQYFGPGTRLTVL.

V usage is TRBV4-2 and J usage is TRBJ2-2; D gene uncertain. The CDR3 is 14 residues long. Germline V gene data show CDR1 as LGHNA and CDR2 as YNFKEQ. Trimming pared 0 bases from V and 3 bases from J, leaving 5 bases between. The CDR3 here is CASSQDRYTGELFF. As DNA, the CDR3 is TGTGCCAGCAGCCAAGACCGGTACACCGGGGAGCTGTTTTTT.

The V gene is TRBV28, the J gene TRBJ1-5; 10 bases are a match to TRBD1. Germline CDR1 is MDHEN and CDR2 is SYDVKM. The J segment lost 5 bases and the V segment lost 6 bases, leaving 10 bases of the junction unmatched. The CDR3 runs 16 residues. CDR3 in amino acids: CASRLRGQGTHQPQHF. The CDR3 nucleotides read TGTGCCAGCAGGCTAAGGGGACAGGGGACTCATCAGCCCCAGCATTTT.

The sample holds many counts of this clonotype. The chain combines TRBV7-8 with TRBJ1-4; unclear D gene. Germline V gives CDR1 SGHVS, CDR2 FQNEAQ. This CDR3 is 15 amino acids long. Deletions cut 5 bases from V and 5 bases from J, with 15 bases between. CDR3 sequence (DNA): TGTGCCAGCAGCCTAGAAGGGAGCTCGAATGAAAAACTGTTTTTT. This gives the protein CASSLEGSSNEKLFF.

The chain couples TRBV18 to TRBJ2-3; D might be TRBD2 (5 bases). The ends were cut back, 0 bases at V and 6 bases at J, with 16 bases in the middle. From germline, CDR1 is KGHSH and CDR2 LQKENI. This CDR3 has 16 residues. The CDR3 DNA sequence: TGTGCCAGCTCACCACCCTCCGCGGACTTTGCGGATACGCAGTATTTT. This codes for CASSPPSADFADTQYF.

The chain uses TRBV2 and TRBJ2-2; no definite D call. Germline values: CDR1 SNHLY, CDR2 FYNNEI. Trimming removed 4 bases from V and 6 bases from J, with 9 bases in between. The CDR3 runs 13 residues. The CDR3 loop is CASSAWLAGELFF. In DNA form, the CDR3 reads TGTGCCAGCAGTGCCTGGCTGGCCGGGGAGCTGTTTTTT.

This clonotype was observed many times. The rearrangement uses TRBV7-8 and TRBJ2-3, with 10 bases aligning to TRBD2. The germline CDR1 and CDR2 sequences are SGHVS and FQNEAQ. The CDR3 sequence is 16 residues long. V lost 0 bases, J lost 6 bases, and 6 bases stayed unmatched. The CDR3 is CASSLAELAGMDTQYF. Here the CDR3 DNA reads TGTGCCAGCAGCTTAGCGGAACTAGCGGGGATGGATACGCAGTATTTT.

This clonotype has only one observation. The J gene is TRBJ2-1, the V gene TRBV28; D perhaps matches TRBD2 (6 bases). Germline CDR1 is MDHEN and CDR2 is SYDVKM. The CDR3 is 11 amino acids. Trimming shortened V by 5 bases and J by 10 bases, and 9 bases separated the two germline ends. In DNA form, the CDR3 reads TGTGCCAGCAGTACTAGCAACGAGCAGTTCTTC. Protein: CASSTSNEQFF.